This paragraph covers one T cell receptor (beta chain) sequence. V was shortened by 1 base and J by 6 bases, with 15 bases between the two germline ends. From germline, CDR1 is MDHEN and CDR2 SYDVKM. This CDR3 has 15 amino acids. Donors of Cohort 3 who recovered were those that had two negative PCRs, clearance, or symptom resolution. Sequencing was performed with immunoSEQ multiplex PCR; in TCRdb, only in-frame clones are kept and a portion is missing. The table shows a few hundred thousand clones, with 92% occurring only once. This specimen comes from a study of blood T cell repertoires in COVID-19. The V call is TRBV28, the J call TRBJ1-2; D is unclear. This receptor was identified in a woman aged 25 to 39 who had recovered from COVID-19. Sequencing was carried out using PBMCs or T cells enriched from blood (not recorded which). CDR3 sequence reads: CASSLLSRGRDGYTF. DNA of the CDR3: TGTGCCAGCAGTTTATTGTCCCGAGGTCGTGATGGCTACACCTTC.